This T cell receptor (beta chain) is drawn from a study of blood T cell repertoires in acute mononucleosis (dated by TCRdb to 2018 to 2021). Some background on the complete study: Acute-phase samples, representing the primary response, were taken within 2 weeks of symptom onset. The mean EBV load in blood was around 3.9 log10 genome copies per million B cells during acute infection, compared with roughly 2.7 at convalescence. In the acute phase, YVL-BR-specific cells accounted for a mean of about 2.1% of blood CD8 T cells, and GLC-BM-specific cells for a mean of approximately 0.99%.

General conclusions and limits of the study: Only a few donors were included in the cohort, so group averages were based on very few individuals. Because only a fraction of each donor's blood was analyzed, sampling error might partly explain the low overlap between acute and convalescent clonotypes. For BRLF1 (YVL-BR), TCRalpha CDR3 motifs played a dominant role and TCRbeta a minimal role in TCR repertoire selection. Although only approximately 10% of unique acute clonotypes carried over into convalescence, these persisting clonotypes made up most of the response, and the remainder were seemingly replaced by new, diverse de novo clonotypes.

There are many counts of this clone. There are no base qualities to consult, and no much larger clone falls within one base. This specimen's time point label, interpreted: acute infectious mononucleosis, at clinical presentation within 2 weeks of symptom onset (visit 1). CD8 T cell responses to two immunodominant EBV epitopes, BRLF1 109 (YVL-BR) and BMLF1 280 (GLC-BM), were tracked in the study over primary infection. Primary EBV infection was indicated by a positive serum heterophile antibody test and EBV viral capsid antigen-specific IgM. Total CD8 T cells were first enriched from PBMCs by magnetic positive selection (MACS). A FACSAria III was used to sort live CD3+ CD8+ tetramer+ cells to over 90% purity. A PE-conjugated tetramer loaded with the BRLF1 109-117 peptide was used to sort the cells. TCR repertoires of EBV epitope-specific CD8 T cells were deep-sequenced directly ex vivo after tetramer sorting, at acute infection and at convalescence. The donors were a few individuals between roughly 18 and 29 years old who had clinical acute infectious mononucleosis and laboratory evidence of primary EBV infection. Heparinized peripheral blood was collected once when donors presented clinically with mononucleosis symptoms and a second time roughly 6 months afterward. Ficoll-Paque density gradient centrifugation was used to isolate PBMCs.

Total RNA from at least 8,000 sorted tetramer+ CD8 T cells was reverse transcribed into cDNA for TCR profiling. PCR amplification of CDR3 regions used primers annealing to V and J regions and added unique molecular identifiers so that templates could be tracked. Profiling of the TCRalpha and TCRbeta chains was done on the immunoSEQ platform, including the sequencing and error-correction standards of that platform. The paper's data handling went like this. Clonal copy numbers were corrected for sequencing and PCR errors, and CDR3s were defined according to IMGT conventions. Only productive rearrangements were analyzed, using immunoSEQ Analyzer versions 2.0 and 3.0, with gene-pairing frequencies processed further in Microsoft Excel. Circos plots were used to visualize V-J pairings, and MEME plus a custom motifSearch program were used to find CDR3 motifs. The probability of generation of TCR sequences was calculated using the OLGA algorithm. A clonotype seen at both visits was called persistent, a clonotype seen only at the acute visit was called nonpersistent, and a clonotype seen only at convalescence was called de novo. Any amino acid clonotype used by more than one donor was defined as a public TCR. TCRdb took over this immuneACCESS table, retaining in-frame rearrangements with V and J assigned. Such tables are incomplete; in checked studies, under half of the missing clones stem from an unresolved V gene, and the remainder is unexplained. That table gives V, J and clone size, and the DNA gave D and trimming. Recorded for this sample are under 9,500 clones; approximately 26% of them occurred a single time. In total, the top ten clones hold around 30% of the sample.

The germline V gene gives CDR1 as SGHTA and CDR2 as FQGNSA. From the cysteine up to the phenylalanine, the CDR3 has a length of 15 residues. Only the CDR3 DNA stays, 45 bases, in frame from base 1. V is pruned by 6 bases and J by 4 bases, leaving 6 bases of the junction without a gene match. The clonotype originates from a young woman with infectious mononucleosis caused by EBV. The chain was built from TRBV7-2 and TRBJ2-5; TRBD2 fits 12 bases in the junction. The starting material was EBV YVL epitope tetramer+ CD8+ T cells sorted from PBMCs, obtained during acute infectious mononucleosis. The sample's cell subset or site label, in plain terms: CD8 T cells binding a tetramer with EBV BRLF1 109-117 peptide (YVL-BR). In nucleotide form, the sequence is TGTGCCAGCAGTCAACTAGCGGGAGGTCCAGAGACCCAGTACTTC. Its product reads: CASSQLAGGPETQYF.